This is a list of T cell receptor beta chains from one sample in a study of cytomegalovirus exposure and HLA in healthy donors. Method: immunoSEQ multiplex PCR; TCRdb's copy keeps in-frame clones and lacks some. The table lists fewer than 250,000 clones, about nine tenths of them singletons, with approximately 2% in the top ten. The sample consisted of PBMCs. The origin of the receptors is a woman between 18 and 29 years old in good health and CMV-seropositive. The CDR3 runs from the conserved cysteine through the conserved F or W. Each record gives: D gene, clone size, J gene, V gene, CDR3 protein, CDR3 DNA. The D gene is left open where the match is weak. The listing skips clone size in some rows; elsewhere it reads once, few, many or a size class.

d_gene: .; abundance: .; j_gene: TRBJ2-1; v_gene: TRBV6-5; CDR3aa: CASSYSGSLSYNEQFF; CDR3nt: TGTGCCAGCAGTTACTCGGGGAGCCTCTCCTACAATGAGCAGTTCTTC
d_gene: TRBD2; abundance: .; j_gene: TRBJ2-1; v_gene: TRBV10-2; CDR3aa: CASTGTSGRAYNEQFF; CDR3nt: TGCGCCAGCACCGGGACTAGCGGGAGGGCCTACAATGAGCAGTTCTTC
d_gene: .; abundance: .; j_gene: TRBJ1-1; v_gene: TRBV28; CDR3aa: CASSLPSVGRTEAFF; CDR3nt: TGTGCCAGCAGTCTGCCGTCTGTAGGGAGAACTGAAGCTTTCTTT
d_gene: .; abundance: .; j_gene: TRBJ1-2; v_gene: TRBV30; CDR3aa: CAWSADSDYGYTF; CDR3nt: TGTGCCTGGAGTGCGGACAGCGACTATGGCTACACCTTC
d_gene: .; abundance: few; j_gene: TRBJ2-1; v_gene: TRBV27; CDR3aa: CASSSLSYNEQFF; CDR3nt: TGTGCCAGCAGCTCCCTCTCCTACAATGAGCAGTTCTTC
d_gene: TRBD1; abundance: .; j_gene: TRBJ1-4; v_gene: TRBV18; CDR3aa: CASSLGQGVGANEKLFF; CDR3nt: TGTGCCAGCTCACTGGGACAGGGGGTTGGAGCTAATGAAAAACTGTTTTTT
d_gene: .; abundance: .; j_gene: TRBJ1-4; v_gene: TRBV2; CDR3aa: CASSPPNLAGEKLFF; CDR3nt: TGTGCCAGCAGCCCACCCAATCTCGCGGGGGAAAAACTGTTTTTT
d_gene: TRBD2; abundance: medium-sized; j_gene: TRBJ2-7; v_gene: TRBV13; CDR3aa: CASSSHLGREGRREQYF; CDR3nt: TGTGCCAGCAGCTCCCATCTTGGGCGGGAGGGCCGAAGAGAGCAGTACTTC
d_gene: .; abundance: few; j_gene: TRBJ2-1; v_gene: TRBV5-1; CDR3aa: CASSGSVSNEQFF; CDR3nt: TGCGCCAGCAGTGGCTCCGTGTCCAATGAGCAGTTCTTC
d_gene: TRBD1; abundance: .; j_gene: TRBJ2-2; v_gene: TRBV6-4; CDR3aa: CASRAPGQGNTGELFF; CDR3nt: TGTGCCAGCAGAGCCCCGGGACAGGGAAACACCGGGGAGCTGTTTTTT
d_gene: .; abundance: .; j_gene: TRBJ1-1; v_gene: TRBV7-6; CDR3aa: CASSSGTFMNTEAFF; CDR3nt: TGTGCCAGCAGCTCCGGGACATTCATGAACACTGAAGCTTTCTTT
d_gene: TRBD1; abundance: .; j_gene: TRBJ2-7; v_gene: TRBV30; CDR3aa: CAWSSGTAGYEQYF; CDR3nt: TGTGCCTGGAGTTCCGGGACAGCCGGCTACGAGCAGTACTTC
d_gene: .; abundance: .; j_gene: TRBJ1-1; v_gene: TRBV6-1; CDR3aa: CASSERDTLNTEAFF; CDR3nt: TGTGCCAGCAGTGAACGGGACACCCTGAACACTGAAGCTTTCTTT
d_gene: TRBD1; abundance: .; j_gene: TRBJ1-2; v_gene: TRBV14; CDR3aa: CASSRWGQGLYGYTF; CDR3nt: TGTGCCAGCAGCAGATGGGGACAGGGCCTCTATGGCTACACCTTC
d_gene: .; abundance: .; j_gene: TRBJ1-1; v_gene: TRBV5-5; CDR3aa: CASSRNREDLNTEAFF; CDR3nt: TGTGCCAGCAGCAGGAACCGGGAGGACCTGAACACTGAAGCTTTCTTT